This T cell receptor (beta chain) was identified in a study of cytomegalovirus exposure and HLA in healthy donors. Vbeta (60) and Jbeta (13) primers were used in the PCR. Clones were sequenced by immunoSEQ multiplex PCR, and TCRdb holds only the in-frame ones, with some missing. This table has about 120,000 clones, over 70% appearing once. This CDR3 has 13 amino acids. The specimen sequenced was PBMCs. This TCR was recovered from a woman aged 40 to 50 in good health and CMV-seropositive. The rearrangement joins TRBV21-1 to TRBJ1-1. TRBV21-1 is listed as a pseudogene. CDR3 in DNA: TGTGCCAGCAGCAAAGGGTCGGGTTCTGAAGCTTTCTTT. Its protein product is CASSKGSGSEAFF.